Below, one TCR beta chain is given with its context. This sample stems from a study of blood T cell repertoires in COVID-19. Study-level information: Samples taken during acute and convalescent COVID-19 were collected in the United States, Italy and Spain.

The CDR3 extends over 14 amino acids. Trimming pared 0 bases from V and 7 bases from J, leaving 9 bases between. Per germline, CDR1 SGHNT and CDR2 YENEEA. Original analysis: The authors estimated nucleated cell counts from reference gene primer amplification. Assay used: immunoSEQ multiplex PCR; TCRdb lists only in-frame clones, some missing. Clone size and V and J calls were adopted from that table, with D and trimming inferred from the DNA. The table lists roughly 100,000 clones, approximately 87% of them singletons. The sample comprised peripheral blood. V is TRBV11-3 and J is TRBJ2-2; D is unresolved. The receptor was derived from a human donor in a cohort sampled during active or convalescent COVID-19. CDR3 sequence: CASSLDVTGGELFF. The DNA for the CDR3 is TGTGCCAGCAGCTTAGATGTTACCGGCGGGGAGCTGTTTTTT.